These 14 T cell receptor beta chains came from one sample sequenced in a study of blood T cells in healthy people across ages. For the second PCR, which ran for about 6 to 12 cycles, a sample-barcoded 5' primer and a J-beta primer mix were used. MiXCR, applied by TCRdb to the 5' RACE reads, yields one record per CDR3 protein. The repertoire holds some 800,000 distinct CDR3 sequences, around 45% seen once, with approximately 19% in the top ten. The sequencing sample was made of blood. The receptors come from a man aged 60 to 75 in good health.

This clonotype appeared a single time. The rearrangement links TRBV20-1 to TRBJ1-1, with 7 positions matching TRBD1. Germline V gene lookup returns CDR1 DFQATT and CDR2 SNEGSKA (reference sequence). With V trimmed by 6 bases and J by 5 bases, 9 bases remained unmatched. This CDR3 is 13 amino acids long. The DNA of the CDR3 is TGCAGTGCCCCCGGACAGGTGGGTACTGAAGCTTTCTTT. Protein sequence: CSAPGQVGTEAFF.

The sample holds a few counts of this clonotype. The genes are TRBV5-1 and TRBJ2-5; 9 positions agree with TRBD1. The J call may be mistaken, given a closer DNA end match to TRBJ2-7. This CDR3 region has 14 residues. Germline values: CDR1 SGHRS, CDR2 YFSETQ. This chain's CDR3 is CASSRTGDLDEQYF. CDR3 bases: TGCGCCAGCAGCAGGACAGGGGATCTCGACGAGCAGTACTTC.

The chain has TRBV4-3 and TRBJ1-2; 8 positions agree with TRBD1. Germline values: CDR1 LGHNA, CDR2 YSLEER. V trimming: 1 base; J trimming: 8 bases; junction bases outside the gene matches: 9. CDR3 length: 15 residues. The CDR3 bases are TGCGCCAGCAGCCAAGTACCAGGGGGCATTCAGGGCTACACCTTC. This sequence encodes CASSQVPGGIQGYTF.

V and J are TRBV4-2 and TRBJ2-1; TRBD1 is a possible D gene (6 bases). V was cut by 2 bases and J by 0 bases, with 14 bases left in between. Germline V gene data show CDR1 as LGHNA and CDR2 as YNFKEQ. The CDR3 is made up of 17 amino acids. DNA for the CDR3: TGTGCCAGCAGCCAAACCTCCGGGACACTCTCCTACAATGAGCAGTTCTTC. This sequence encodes CASSQTSGTLSYNEQFF.

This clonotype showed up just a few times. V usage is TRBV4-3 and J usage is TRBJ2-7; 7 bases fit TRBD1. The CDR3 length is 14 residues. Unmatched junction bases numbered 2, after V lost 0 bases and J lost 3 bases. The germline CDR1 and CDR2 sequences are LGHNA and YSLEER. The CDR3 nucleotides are TGCGCCAGCAGCCAAGATAGACAGGGCTACGAGCAGTACTTC. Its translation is CASSQDRQGYEQYF.

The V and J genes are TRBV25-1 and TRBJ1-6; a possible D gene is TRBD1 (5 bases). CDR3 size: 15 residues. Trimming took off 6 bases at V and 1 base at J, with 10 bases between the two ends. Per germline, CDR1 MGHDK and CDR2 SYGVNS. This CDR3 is CASRVPGSYNSPLHF. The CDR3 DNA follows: TGTGCCAGCAGGGTTCCAGGGTCCTATAATTCACCCCTCCACTTT.

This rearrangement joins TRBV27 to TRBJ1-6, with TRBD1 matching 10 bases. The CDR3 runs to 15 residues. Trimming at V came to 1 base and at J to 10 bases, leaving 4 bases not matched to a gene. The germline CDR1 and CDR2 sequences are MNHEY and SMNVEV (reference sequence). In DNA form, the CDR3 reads TGTGCCAGCAGTTTATTCCGGGACAGGGGATCACCCCTCCACTTT. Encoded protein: CASSLFRDRGSPLHF.

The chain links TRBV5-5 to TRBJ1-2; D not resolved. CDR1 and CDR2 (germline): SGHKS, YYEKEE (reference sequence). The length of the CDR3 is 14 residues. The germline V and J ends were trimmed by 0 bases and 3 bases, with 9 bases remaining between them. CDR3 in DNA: TGTGCCAGCAGCTTGGCCGTTCAGCACTATGGCTACACCTTC. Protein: CASSLAVQHYGYTF.

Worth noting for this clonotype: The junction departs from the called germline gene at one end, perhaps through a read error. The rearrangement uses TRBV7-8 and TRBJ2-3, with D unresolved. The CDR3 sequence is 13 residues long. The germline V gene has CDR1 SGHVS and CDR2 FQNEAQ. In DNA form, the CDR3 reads TGTGCCAACAGCCCGGCGTACACAGATACGCAGTATTTT. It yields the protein CANSPAYTDTQYF.

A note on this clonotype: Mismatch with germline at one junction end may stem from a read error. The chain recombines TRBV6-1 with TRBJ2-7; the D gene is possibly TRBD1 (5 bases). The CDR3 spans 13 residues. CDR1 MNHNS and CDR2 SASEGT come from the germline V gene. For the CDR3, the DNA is TGTACCAGTCGGACAACCCCAACCTACGAGCAGTACTTC. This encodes CTSRTTPTYEQYF.

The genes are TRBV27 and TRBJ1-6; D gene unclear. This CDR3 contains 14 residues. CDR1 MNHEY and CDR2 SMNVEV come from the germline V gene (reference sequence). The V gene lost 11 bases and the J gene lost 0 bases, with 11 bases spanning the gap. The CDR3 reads CAVGERSYNSPLHF. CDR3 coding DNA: TGTGCCGTCGGGGAGCGCTCCTATAATTCACCCCTCCACTTT.

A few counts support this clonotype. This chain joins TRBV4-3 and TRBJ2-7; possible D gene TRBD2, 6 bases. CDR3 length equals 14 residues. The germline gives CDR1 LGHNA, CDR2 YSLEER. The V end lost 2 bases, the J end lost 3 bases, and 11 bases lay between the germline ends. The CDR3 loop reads CASSQKAEGYEQYF. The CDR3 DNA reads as TGCGCCAGCAGCCAAAAGGCGGAGGGCTACGAGCAGTACTTC.

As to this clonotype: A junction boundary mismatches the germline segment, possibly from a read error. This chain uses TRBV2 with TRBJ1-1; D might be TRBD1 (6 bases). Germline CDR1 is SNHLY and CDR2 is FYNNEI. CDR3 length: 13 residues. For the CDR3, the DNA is TGTGTCAGCAATGAAGGGGGGCCAACTGAAGCTTTCTTT. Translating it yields CVSNEGGPTEAFF.

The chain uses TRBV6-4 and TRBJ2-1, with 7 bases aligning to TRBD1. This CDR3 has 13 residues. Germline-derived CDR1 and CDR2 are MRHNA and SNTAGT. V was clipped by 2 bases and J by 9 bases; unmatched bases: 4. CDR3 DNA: TGTGCCAGCAGTGACCTACAGGGGAGTGAGCAGTTCTTC. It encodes CASSDLQGSEQFF.